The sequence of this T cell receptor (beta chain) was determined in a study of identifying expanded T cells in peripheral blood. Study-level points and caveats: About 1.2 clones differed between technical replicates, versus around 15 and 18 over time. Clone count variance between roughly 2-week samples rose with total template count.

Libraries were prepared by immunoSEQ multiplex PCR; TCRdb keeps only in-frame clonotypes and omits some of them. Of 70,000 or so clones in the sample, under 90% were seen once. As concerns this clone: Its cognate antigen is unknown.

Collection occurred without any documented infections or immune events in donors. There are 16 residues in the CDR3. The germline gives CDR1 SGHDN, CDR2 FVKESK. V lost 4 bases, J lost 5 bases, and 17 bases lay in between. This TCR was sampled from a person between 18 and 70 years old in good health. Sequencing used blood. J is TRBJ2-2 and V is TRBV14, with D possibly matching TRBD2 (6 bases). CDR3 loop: CASSPGDWASTGELFF. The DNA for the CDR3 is TGTGCCAGCAGCCCCGGGGACTGGGCTTCAACCGGGGAGCTGTTTTTT. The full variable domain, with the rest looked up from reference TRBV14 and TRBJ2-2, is EAGVTQFPSHSVIEKGQTVTLRCDPISGHDNLYWYRRVMGKEIKFLLHFVKESKQDESGMPNNRFLAERTGGTYSTLKVQPAELEDSGVYFCASSPGDWASTGELFFGEGSRLTVL.